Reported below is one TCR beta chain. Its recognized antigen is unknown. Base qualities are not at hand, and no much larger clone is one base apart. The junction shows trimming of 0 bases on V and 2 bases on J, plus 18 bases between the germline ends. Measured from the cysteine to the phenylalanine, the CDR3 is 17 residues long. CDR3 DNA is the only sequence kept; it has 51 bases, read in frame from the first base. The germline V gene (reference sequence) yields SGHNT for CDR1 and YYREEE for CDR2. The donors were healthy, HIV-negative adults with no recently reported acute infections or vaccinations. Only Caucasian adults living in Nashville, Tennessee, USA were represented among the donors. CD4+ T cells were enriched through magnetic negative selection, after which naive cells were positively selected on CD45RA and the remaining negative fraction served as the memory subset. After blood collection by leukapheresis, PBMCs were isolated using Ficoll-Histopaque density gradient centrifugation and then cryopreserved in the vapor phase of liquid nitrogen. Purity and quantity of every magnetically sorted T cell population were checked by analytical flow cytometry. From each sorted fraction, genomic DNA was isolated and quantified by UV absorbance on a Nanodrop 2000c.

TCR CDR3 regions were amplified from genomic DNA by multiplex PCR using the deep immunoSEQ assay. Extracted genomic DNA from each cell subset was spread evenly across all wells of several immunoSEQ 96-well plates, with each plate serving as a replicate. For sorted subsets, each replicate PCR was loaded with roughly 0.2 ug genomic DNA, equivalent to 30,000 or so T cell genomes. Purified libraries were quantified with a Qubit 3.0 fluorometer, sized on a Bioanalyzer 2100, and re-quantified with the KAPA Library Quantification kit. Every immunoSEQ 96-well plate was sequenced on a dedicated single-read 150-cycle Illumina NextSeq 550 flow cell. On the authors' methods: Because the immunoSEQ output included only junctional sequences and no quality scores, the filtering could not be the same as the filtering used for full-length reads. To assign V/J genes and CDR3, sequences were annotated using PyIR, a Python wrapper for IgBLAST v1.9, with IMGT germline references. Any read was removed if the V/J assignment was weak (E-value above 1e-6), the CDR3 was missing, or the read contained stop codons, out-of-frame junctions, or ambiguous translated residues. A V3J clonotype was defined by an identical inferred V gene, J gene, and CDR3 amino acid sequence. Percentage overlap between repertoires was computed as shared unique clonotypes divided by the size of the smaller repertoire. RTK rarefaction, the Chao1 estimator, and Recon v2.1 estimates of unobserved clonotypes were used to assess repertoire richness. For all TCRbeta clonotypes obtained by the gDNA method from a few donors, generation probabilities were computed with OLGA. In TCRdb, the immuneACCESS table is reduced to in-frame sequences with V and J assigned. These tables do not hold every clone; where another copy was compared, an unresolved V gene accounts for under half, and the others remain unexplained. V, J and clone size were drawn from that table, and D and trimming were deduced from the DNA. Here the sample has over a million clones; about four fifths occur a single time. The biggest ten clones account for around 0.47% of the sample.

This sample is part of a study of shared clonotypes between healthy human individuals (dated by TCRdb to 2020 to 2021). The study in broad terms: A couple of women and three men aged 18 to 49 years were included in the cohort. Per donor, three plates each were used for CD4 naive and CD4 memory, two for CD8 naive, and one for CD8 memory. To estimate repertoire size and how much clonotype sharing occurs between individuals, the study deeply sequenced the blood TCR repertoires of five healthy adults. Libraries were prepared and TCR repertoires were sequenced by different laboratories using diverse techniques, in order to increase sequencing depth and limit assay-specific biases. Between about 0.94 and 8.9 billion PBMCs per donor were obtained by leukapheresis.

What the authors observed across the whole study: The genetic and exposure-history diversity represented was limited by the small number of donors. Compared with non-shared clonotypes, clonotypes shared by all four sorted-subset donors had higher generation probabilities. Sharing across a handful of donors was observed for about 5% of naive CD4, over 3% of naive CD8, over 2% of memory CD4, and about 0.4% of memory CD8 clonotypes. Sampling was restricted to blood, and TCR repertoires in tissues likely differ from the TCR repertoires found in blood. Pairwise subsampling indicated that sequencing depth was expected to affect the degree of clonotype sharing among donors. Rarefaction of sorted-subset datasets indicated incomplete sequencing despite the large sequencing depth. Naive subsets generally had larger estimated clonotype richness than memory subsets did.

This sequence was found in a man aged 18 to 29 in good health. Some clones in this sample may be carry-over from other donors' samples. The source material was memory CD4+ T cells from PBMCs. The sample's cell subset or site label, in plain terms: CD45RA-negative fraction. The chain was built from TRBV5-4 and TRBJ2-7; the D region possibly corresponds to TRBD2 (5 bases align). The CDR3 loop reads CASSLGGLASLTYEQYF. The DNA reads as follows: TGTGCCAGCAGCTTGGGCGGGTTAGCGAGTCTAACCTACGAGCAGTACTTC.